The 5 T cell receptor beta chains given below trace back to one sample, sequenced in a study of blood T cell repertoires in COVID-19. Libraries were prepared by immunoSEQ multiplex PCR; TCRdb keeps only in-frame clonotypes and omits some of them. The data contain over 300,000 clones, around 90% of them singletons. Sequencing input: peripheral blood. The receptors were gathered from a man in his late teens or twenties with active or convalescent COVID-19.

The rearrangement uses TRBV7-2 and TRBJ2-7; TRBD1 agrees at 9 bases. The CDR3 spans 15 residues. The trim removed 1 base at V and 1 base at J, leaving 2 bases unmatched. Germline CDR1 reads SGHTA; CDR2 reads FQGNSA. The CDR3, as DNA: TGTGCCAGCAGCTTAGAGGGACAGGGATCCTACGAGCAGTACTTC. Protein: CASSLEGQGSYEQYF.

The rearrangement uses TRBV28 and TRBJ1-4, with 7 nucleotides matching TRBD1. This CDR3 has 17 residues. V shed 4 bases, J shed 8 bases, and the junction held 16 bases outside the gene matches. Germline values: CDR1 MDHEN, CDR2 SYDVKM. The CDR3 sequence is CASSYGQVSWEWEKLFF. In DNA form, the CDR3 reads TGTGCCAGCAGTTACGGACAGGTTTCCTGGGAGTGGGAAAAACTGTTTTTT.

The V gene is TRBV7-6, the J gene TRBJ1-3, with D unclear. With 5 bases removed from V and 0 bases from J, the gap between germline ends came to 17 bases. This CDR3 has 17 amino acids. CDR1 and CDR2 from the germline V gene are SGHVS and FNYEAQ. CDR3 in amino acids: CASSPRYKKSSGNTIYF. The CDR3 DNA is TGTGCCAGCAGCCCCAGATACAAAAAAAGCTCTGGAAACACCATATATTTT.

This clone appeared a few times. The sample has other DNA sequences that encode this CDR3 too. The CDR3 here is CASSLEVSRDEQYF. CDR3 bases: TGTGCCAGCAGCTTAGAAGTTTCGAGGGACGAGCAGTACTTC. V gene TRBV7-6 combines with J gene TRBJ2-7, with D possibly matching TRBD2 (5 bases). Trimming left V 1 base short and J 5 bases short, with 12 bases between. This CDR3 is 14 amino acids long. Germline CDR1 and CDR2: SGHVS and FNYEAQ.

The rearrangement joins TRBV12-3 or TRBV12-4 to TRBJ1-1, with a weak D call TRBD1 (5 bases). CDR3 length: 11 residues. V lost 6 bases and J lost 6, with 8 bases in between. The chain's CDR3 is CASRTGPEAFF. The CDR3 DNA reads TGTGCCAGCAGAACAGGCCCTGAAGCTTTCTTT.